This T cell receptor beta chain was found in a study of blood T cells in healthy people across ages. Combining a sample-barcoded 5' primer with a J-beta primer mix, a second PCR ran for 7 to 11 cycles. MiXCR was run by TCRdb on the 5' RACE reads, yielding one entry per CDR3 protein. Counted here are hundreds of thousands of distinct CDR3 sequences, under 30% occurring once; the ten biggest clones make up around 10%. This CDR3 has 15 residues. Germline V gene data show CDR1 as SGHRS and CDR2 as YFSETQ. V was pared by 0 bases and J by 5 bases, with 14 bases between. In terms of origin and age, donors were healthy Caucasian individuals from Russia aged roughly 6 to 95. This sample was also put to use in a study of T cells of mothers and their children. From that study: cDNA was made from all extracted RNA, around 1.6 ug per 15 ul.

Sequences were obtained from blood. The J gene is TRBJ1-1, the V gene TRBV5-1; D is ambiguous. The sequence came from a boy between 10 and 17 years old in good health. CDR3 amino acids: CASSLAAGYGTEAFF. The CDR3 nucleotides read TGCGCCAGCAGCTTGGCGGCGGGGTACGGGACTGAAGCTTTCTTT.